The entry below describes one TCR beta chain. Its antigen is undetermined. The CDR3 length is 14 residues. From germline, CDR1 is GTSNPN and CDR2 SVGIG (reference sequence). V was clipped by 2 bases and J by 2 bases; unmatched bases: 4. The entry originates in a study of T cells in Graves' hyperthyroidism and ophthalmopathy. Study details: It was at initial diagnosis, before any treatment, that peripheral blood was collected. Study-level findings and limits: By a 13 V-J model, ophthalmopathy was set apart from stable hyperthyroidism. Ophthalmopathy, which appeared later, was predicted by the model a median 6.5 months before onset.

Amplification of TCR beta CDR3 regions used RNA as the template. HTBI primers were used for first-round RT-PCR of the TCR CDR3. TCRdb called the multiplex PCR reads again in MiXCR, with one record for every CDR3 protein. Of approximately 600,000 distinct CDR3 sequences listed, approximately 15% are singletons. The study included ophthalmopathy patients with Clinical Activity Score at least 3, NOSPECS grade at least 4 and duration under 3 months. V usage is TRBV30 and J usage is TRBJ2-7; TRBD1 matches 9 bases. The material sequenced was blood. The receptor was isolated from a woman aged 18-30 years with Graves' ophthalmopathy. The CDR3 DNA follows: TGTGCCTGGAGTTCGACAGGGGGGACCTACGAGCAGTACTTC. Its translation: CAWSSTGGTYEQYF.